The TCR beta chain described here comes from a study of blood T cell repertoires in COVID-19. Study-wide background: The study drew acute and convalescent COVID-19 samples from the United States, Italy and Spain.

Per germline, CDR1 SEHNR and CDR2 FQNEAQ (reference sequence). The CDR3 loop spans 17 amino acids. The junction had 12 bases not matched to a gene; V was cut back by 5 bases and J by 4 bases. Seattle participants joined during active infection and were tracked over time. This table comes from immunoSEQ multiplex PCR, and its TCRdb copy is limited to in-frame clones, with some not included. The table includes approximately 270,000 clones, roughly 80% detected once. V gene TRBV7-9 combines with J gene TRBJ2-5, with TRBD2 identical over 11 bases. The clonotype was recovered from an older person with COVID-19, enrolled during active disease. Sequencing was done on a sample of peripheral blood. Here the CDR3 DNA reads TGTGCCAGCAGCGTTAAACCGGGACTAGCGGAACGAGAGACCCAGTACTTC. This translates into CASSVKPGLAERETQYF.